This T cell receptor beta chain appears in the sequencing data of a study of CD8+CD57+ T cells in acquired aplastic anemia. Study background: DNA from sorted CD4+ and CD8+ cells averaged roughly 3.2 ug.

This clonotype was found a few times. Its cognate antigen is unknown. CDR3 length: 14 amino acids. Germline V gene data show CDR1 as SGHTA and CDR2 as FQGTGA. General observations from the study: Patients and controls turned out to have twenty-nine CD8+ CDR3 sequences in common.

Patients chosen for sequencing had shown CD8+CD57+ cell expansion by flow cytometry. Every one of the patients had aplastic anemia (severe, acquired). Each patient gave a blood sample that was collected before any therapy had been received. Researchers used genomic DNA as the template to profile TCR beta VDJ and CDR3. TCRdb re-called the reads with MiXCR, one entry per CDR3 protein. The repertoire has roughly 250,000 distinct CDR3 sequences, around 82% of them found once; the top ten carry 40% to 55%. The chain has TRBV7-3 and TRBJ2-3; D gene uncertain. The closer fit of TRBJ1-5 to the DNA end suggests the J call may be wrong. This clonotype was sampled from a human donor with aplastic anemia. The sequenced material came from sorted CD4+, CD8+, or CD8+CD57+ T cells (not recorded which) from PBMCs. Written as DNA, the CDR3 is TGTGCCAGCAGCTTAGGTGGAGGTCCCGCTACGCAGCATTTT. This codes for CASSLGGGPATQHF.